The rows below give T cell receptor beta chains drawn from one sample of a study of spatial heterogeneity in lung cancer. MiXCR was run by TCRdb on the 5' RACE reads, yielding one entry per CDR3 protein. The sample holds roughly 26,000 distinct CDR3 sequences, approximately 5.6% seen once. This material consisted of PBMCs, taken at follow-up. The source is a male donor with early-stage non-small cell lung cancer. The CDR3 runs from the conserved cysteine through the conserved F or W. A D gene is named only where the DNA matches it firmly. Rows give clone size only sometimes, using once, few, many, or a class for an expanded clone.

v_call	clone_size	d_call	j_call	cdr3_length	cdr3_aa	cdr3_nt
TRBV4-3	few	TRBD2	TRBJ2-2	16	CASSQPGGTNTGELFF	TGCGCCAGCAGCCAGCCGGGAGGGACGAACACCGGGGAGCTGTTTTTT
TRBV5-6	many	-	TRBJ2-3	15	CASSSLRESTDTQYF	TGTGCCAGCAGCTCGCTCCGGGAGAGCACAGATACGCAGTATTTT
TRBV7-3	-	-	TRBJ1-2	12	CASSSPGYGYTF	TGTGCCAGCAGCTCCCCAGGATATGGCTACACCTTC
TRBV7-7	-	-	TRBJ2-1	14	CASSFARNYNEQFF	TGTGCTAGCAGCTTCGCTAGGAACTACAATGAGCAGTTCTTC
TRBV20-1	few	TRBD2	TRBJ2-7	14	CSASRGGAIYEQYF	TGCAGTGCTAGCCGCGGGGGGGCCATCTACGAGCAGTACTTC
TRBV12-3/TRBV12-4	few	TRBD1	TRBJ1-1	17	CASSPGTGGGIWTEAFF	TGTGCCAGCAGCCCGGGGACAGGGGGCGGAATATGGACTGAAGCTTTCTTT
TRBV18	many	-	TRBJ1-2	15	CASSPPGAQNRGYTF	TGTGCCAGCTCACCACCGGGGGCGCAGAATCGTGGCTACACCTTC
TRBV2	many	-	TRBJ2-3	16	CASSEAILGLTDTQYF	TGTGCCAGCAGTGAAGCAATATTAGGGTTGACAGATACGCAGTATTTT
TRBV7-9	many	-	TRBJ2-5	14	CASSPRGNQETQYF	TGTGCCAGCAGCCCCCGAGGTAACCAAGAGACCCAGTACTTC
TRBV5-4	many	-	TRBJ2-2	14	CASSLGQVTGELFF	TGTGCCAGCAGCTTGGGACAGGTCACCGGGGAGCTGTTTTTT
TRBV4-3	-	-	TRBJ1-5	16	CASSQDWQGGNQPQHF	TGCGCCAGCAGCCAAGACTGGCAGGGAGGCAATCAGCCCCAGCATTTT
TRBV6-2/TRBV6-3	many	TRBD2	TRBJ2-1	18	CASSAQWSGGLSYNEQFF	TGTGCCAGCAGTGCCCAGTGGAGCGGGGGGCTCTCCTACAATGAGCAGTTCTTC
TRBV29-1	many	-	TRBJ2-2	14	CSVAQGPNTGELFF	TGCAGCGTTGCGCAGGGGCCGAACACCGGGGAGCTGTTTTTT
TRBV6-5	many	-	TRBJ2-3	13	CASSYHVLDTQYF	TGTGCCAGCAGTTACCACGTTCTGGATACGCAGTATTTT
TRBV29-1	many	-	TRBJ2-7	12	CSVVGNHYEQYF	TGCAGCGTTGTAGGGAACCACTACGAGCAGTACTTC
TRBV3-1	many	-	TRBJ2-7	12	CASTHGGYEQYF	TGTGCCAGCACCCACGGCGGGTACGAGCAGTACTTC
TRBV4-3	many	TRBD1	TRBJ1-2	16	CASSQGQGGLKYGYTF	TGCGCCAGCAGCCAGGGCCAGGGGGGCCTTAAATATGGCTACACCTTC
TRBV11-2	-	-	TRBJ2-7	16	CASSAAGARPLYEQYF	TGTGCCAGCAGCGCGGCGGGGGCGAGACCCCTCTACGAGCAGTACTTC
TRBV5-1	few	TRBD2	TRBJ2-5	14	CASSFTSGRETQYF	TGCGCCAGCAGCTTTACTAGCGGGAGGGAGACCCAGTACTTC
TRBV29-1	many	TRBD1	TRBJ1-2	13	CSFNRQGYYGYTF	TGCAGCTTCAACCGACAGGGGTACTATGGCTACACCTTC
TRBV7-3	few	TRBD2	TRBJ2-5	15	CASSPGLAAQETQYF	TGTGCCAGCAGCCCGGGACTAGCGGCCCAAGAGACCCAGTACTTC
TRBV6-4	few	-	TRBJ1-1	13	CASSGQPGAEAFF	TGTGCCAGCAGTGGACAGCCGGGCGCTGAAGCTTTCTTT
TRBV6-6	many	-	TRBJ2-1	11	CASSRGNEQFF	TGTGCCAGCAGCAGGGGTAATGAGCAGTTCTTC
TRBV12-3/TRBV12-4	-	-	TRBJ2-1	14	CASSSATPYNEQFF	TGTGCCAGCAGTTCAGCGACTCCATACAATGAGCAGTTCTTC
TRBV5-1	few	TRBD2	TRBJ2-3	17	CASSLISGLAPTDTQYF	TGCGCCAGCAGCTTGATTTCGGGACTAGCGCCCACAGATACGCAGTATTTT
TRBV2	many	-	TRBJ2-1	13	CASSEGVQGEQFF	TGTGCCAGCAGTGAGGGGGTACAGGGTGAGCAGTTCTTC
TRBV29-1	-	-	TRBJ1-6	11	CLEEINSPLHF	TGTTTGGAGGAGATTAATTCACCCCTCCACTTT